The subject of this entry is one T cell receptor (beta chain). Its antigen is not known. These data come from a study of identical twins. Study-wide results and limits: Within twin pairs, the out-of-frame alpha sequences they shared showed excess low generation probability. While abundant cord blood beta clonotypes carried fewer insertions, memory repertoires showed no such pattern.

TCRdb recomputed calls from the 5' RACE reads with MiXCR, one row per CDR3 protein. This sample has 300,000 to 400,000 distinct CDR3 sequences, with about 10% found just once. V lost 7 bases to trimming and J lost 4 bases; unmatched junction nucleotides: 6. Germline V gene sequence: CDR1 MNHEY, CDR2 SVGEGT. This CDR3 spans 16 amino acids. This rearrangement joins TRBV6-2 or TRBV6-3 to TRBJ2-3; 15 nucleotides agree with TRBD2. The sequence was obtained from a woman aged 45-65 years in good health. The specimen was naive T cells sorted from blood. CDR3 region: CASTGTSGRISDTQYF. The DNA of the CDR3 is TGTGCCAGCACCGGGACTAGCGGGAGGATCTCAGATACGCAGTATTTT.